There are a few counts of the clone carrying this T cell receptor beta chain. RNA transcripts yielded amplified TCR beta CDR3 regions. Initially, a first-round RT-PCR of the TCR CDR3 employed the HTBI primer set. Via MiXCR, TCRdb re-called the multiplex PCR reads, giving one row per CDR3 protein. The sample shows 540,000 or so distinct CDR3 sequences, approximately 14% of them seen only once. No progression to ophthalmopathy during 18 months of follow-up defined stable disease. Patients with uncontrolled infections, other autoimmune diseases, pregnancy or lactation were excluded. The CDR3 totals 15 residues. Trimming removed 4 bases from V and 2 bases from J; junction bases left unmatched: 4. Germline CDR1 reads SQVTM; CDR2 reads ANQGSEA. The data stem from a study of T cells in Graves' hyperthyroidism and ophthalmopathy.

The chain recombines TRBV29-1 with TRBJ2-6; TRBD2 matches at 8 bases. The specimen was blood. The clonotype comes from a woman in her twenties or thirties with Graves' hyperthyroidism. The CDR3 here is CSVVAGSPGANVLTF. In DNA form, the CDR3 reads TGCAGCGTTGTAGCGGGGAGTCCTGGGGCCAACGTCCTGACTTTC.